Following are 20 T cell receptor beta chains from one sample sequenced in a study of OX40 agonist ivuxolimab in advanced cancers. The table came from immunoSEQ multiplex PCR; TCRdb's copy has only in-frame clones and leaves some out. Of about 18,000 clones in the sample, about nine tenths were seen once. The sample consisted of CD4+ or CD8+ T cells sorted from blood, taken in a trial of the OX40 agonist ivuxolimab. These receptors all stem from an adult with an advanced solid tumor such as melanoma, head and neck, liver or kidney cancer.

The chain joins TRBV27 to TRBJ2-6; D is ambiguous. CDR1 and CDR2 from the germline V gene are MNHEY and SMNVEV (reference sequence). Deletions cut 5 bases from V and 0 bases from J, with 8 bases between. The CDR3 contains 15 residues. The CDR3 spells CASSPRSSGANVLTF. The DNA of the CDR3 is TGTGCCAGCAGTCCCCGAAGCTCTGGGGCCAACGTCCTGACTTTC.

This clone was observed once. This chain connects TRBV19 to TRBJ2-5; 7 bases fit TRBD1. CDR3 length: 13 residues. The V segment lost 11 bases and the J segment 2 bases; nucleotides outside the gene matches: 8. Looked up from germline, CDR1 is LNHDA and CDR2 is SQIVND (reference sequence). The CDR3 reads CARHRDRQETQYF. In nucleotides, the CDR3 is TGTGCCCGACACCGGGACAGACAAGAGACCCAGTACTTC.

The V and J genes are TRBV7-8 and TRBJ2-7, with 8 bases matching TRBD1. In germline, CDR1 is SGHVS, CDR2 FQNEAQ. The CDR3 covers 14 residues. Losses at the gene ends were 5 bases for V and 1 base for J; bases not matched to a gene: 4. This CDR3 is CASSQGQVSYEQYF. In nucleotides, the CDR3 is TGTGCCAGCAGCCAGGGACAGGTATCCTACGAGCAGTACTTC.

The chain combines TRBV2 with TRBJ1-5; tentatively, D is TRBD1 (5 bases). The CDR3 is 16 amino acids. Germline V gene lookup returns CDR1 SNHLY and CDR2 FYNNEI. V lost 6 bases, J lost 0 bases, and 15 bases lay in between. CDR3 protein: CASSDTGFISNQPQHF. DNA of the CDR3: TGTGCCAGCAGCGATACAGGCTTTATTAGCAATCAGCCCCAGCATTTT.

This chain links TRBV19 with TRBJ2-2; 13 bases line up with TRBD2. The CDR3 contains 16 residues. V gave up 5 bases and J gave up 6 bases; unmatched junction bases: 6. Germline values: CDR1 LNHDA, CDR2 SQIVND (reference sequence). The CDR3 DNA sequence: TGTGCCAGTAGTCTCGGACTAGCGGGAGTGCCCGGGGAGCTGTTTTTT. Its protein is CASSLGLAGVPGELFF.

This sequence joins TRBV28 and TRBJ2-7; D not resolved. The CDR3 has 15 residues. V was cut by 4 bases and J by 4 bases, with 17 bases left in between. Germline V CDR1 and CDR2: MDHEN, SYDVKM. In DNA form, the CDR3 reads TGTGCCAGCAGTTCGATTGACCGGGCCCAGTACGAGCAGTACTTC. This gives the protein CASSSIDRAQYEQYF.

CDR3 region: CASSPALAGAQGEQFF. Here the CDR3 DNA reads TGCGCCAGCAGCCCAGCGTTAGCGGGAGCTCAGGGTGAGCAGTTCTTC. The V call is TRBV4-1, the J call TRBJ2-1; 9 bases are shared with TRBD2. The length of the CDR3 is 16 residues. V dropped 4 bases and J dropped 9; count of bases not matched to a gene: 13. From germline, CDR1 is MGHRA and CDR2 YSYEKL.

This chain joins TRBV5-8 and TRBJ2-7; 9 bases fit TRBD2. Germline CDR1 is SGHTS and CDR2 is YDEGEE. V shed 5 bases, J shed 2 bases, and the junction held 14 bases outside the gene matches. CDR3 length: 17 residues. The CDR3 is CASSGPILAGYPYEQYF. CDR3 sequence (DNA): TGTGCCAGCAGTGGACCCATACTAGCGGGCTATCCCTACGAGCAGTACTTC. The full variable domain, with the rest looked up from reference TRBV5-8 and TRBJ2-7, is EAGVTQSPTHLIKTRGQQATLRCSPISGHTSVYWYQQALGLGLQFLLWYDEGEERNRGNFPPRFSGRQFPNYSSELNVNALELEDSALYLCASSGPILAGYPYEQYFGPGTRLTVT.

The chain is built from TRBV28 and TRBJ1-2; 8 bases fit TRBD1. With 6 bases clipped from V and 5 bases from J, the junction kept 5 bases outside the gene matches. The CDR3 length is 13 residues. Per the germline V gene, CDR1 is MDHEN and CDR2 is SYDVKM. CDR3 DNA: TGTGCCAGCAGACTGACAGGGGCATATGGCTACACCTTC. The encoded protein is CASRLTGAYGYTF.

The chain is built from TRBV9 and TRBJ2-7; 8 nucleotides line up with TRBD1. This CDR3 is built from 15 residues. Trimming removed 1 base from V and 3 bases from J; junction bases left unmatched: 6. The germline V gene encodes CDR1 SGDLS and CDR2 YYNGEE. CDR3 bases: TGTGCCAGCAGCGTATCCGGACAGGGTGTCTACGAGCAGTACTTC. It encodes CASSVSGQGVYEQYF.

The gene calls are TRBV4-3 and TRBJ2-7; D is unclear. Trimming shortened V by 4 bases and J by 2 bases, and 12 bases separated the two germline ends. The CDR3 runs 14 residues. Germline lookup yields CDR1 LGHNA and CDR2 YSLEER. DNA of the CDR3: TGCGCCAGCAGCCCCCGACAAGGGACCTACGAGCAGTACTTC. It yields the protein CASSPRQGTYEQYF.

The CDR3 coding sequence is TGCGCCAGCAGCCACACTAGCGGGAAAGTTCCCGGGGAGCTGTTTTTT. It specifies CASSHTSGKVPGELFF. The chain recombines TRBV4-3 with TRBJ2-2, with 10 bases lining up with TRBD2. Germline-derived CDR1 and CDR2 are LGHNA and YSLEER. This CDR3 comprises 16 residues. The J segment lost 6 bases and the V segment lost 3 bases, leaving 7 bases of the junction unmatched.

In this sample, this clone turned up once. J is TRBJ2-5 and V is TRBV6-5; D gene ambiguous. This CDR3 spans 13 amino acids. Germline CDR1 is MNHEY and CDR2 is SVGAGI. V gave up 7 bases and J gave up 5 bases, with 14 bases separating them. CDR3 amino acids: CASNLGWSETQYF. CDR3 DNA: TGTGCCAGCAATCTAGGATGGTCGGAGACCCAGTACTTC.

The V and J genes are TRBV5-8 and TRBJ2-5; no clear D. Trimming left V 0 bases short and J 5 bases short, with 14 bases between. The CDR3 consists of 15 residues. Germline V gene lookup returns CDR1 SGHTS and CDR2 YDEGEE. CDR3 amino acids: CASSLGDQTVETQYF. The CDR3 DNA is TGTGCCAGCAGCTTGGGTGACCAGACGGTGGAGACCCAGTACTTC.

This clone showed up just a few times. This sequence joins TRBV19 and TRBJ2-7; D remains unclear. Germline V gene data show CDR1 as LNHDA and CDR2 as SQIVND (reference sequence). The ends were cut back, 1 base at V and 7 bases at J, with 5 bases in the middle. This CDR3 is 11 amino acids long. This chain's CDR3 is CASSIGPEQYF. CDR3 nucleotides: TGTGCCAGTAGTATAGGGCCGGAGCAGTACTTC.

This chain connects TRBV27 to TRBJ1-2; D unclear. With 5 bases removed from V and 5 bases from J, the gap between germline ends came to 6 bases. The CDR3 is 11 residues long. Per the germline V gene, CDR1 is MNHEY and CDR2 is SMNVEV (reference sequence). This chain's CDR3 is CASSPGYGYTF. DNA of the CDR3: TGTGCCAGCAGTCCGGGTTATGGCTACACCTTC.

The J gene is TRBJ2-5, the V gene TRBV7-3; D may be TRBD1 (7 bases). The V and J ends lost 4 bases and 2 bases respectively, with 14 bases between them. The germline V gene has CDR1 SGHTA and CDR2 FQGTGA. The CDR3 sequence is 15 residues long. CDR3 nucleotides: TGTGCCAGCAGCTCAACAGGGGAGGTACAAGAGACCCAGTACTTC. Amino acids: CASSSTGEVQETQYF.

The chain is built from TRBV6-5 and TRBJ2-1; D not certain. The germline V gene encodes CDR1 MNHEY and CDR2 SVGAGI. The V gene lost 6 bases and the J gene lost 4 bases, with 10 bases spanning the gap. The CDR3 has 13 amino acids. CDR3 amino acids: CASSLLGYNEQFF. CDR3 DNA sequence: TGTGCCAGCAGCCTTTTGGGATACAATGAGCAGTTCTTC.

The genes are TRBV5-1 and TRBJ2-7; a weak D match, TRBD2 (7 bases). From germline, CDR1 is SGHRS and CDR2 YFSETQ. V was shortened by 4 bases and J by 2 bases, with 19 bases between the two germline ends. This CDR3 contains 16 residues. CDR3 residues: CASSQRGEGVTYEQYF. CDR3 DNA: TGCGCCAGCAGCCAAAGAGGGGAGGGGGTGACCTACGAGCAGTACTTC.

This rearrangement joins TRBV19 to TRBJ2-1, with 15 bases lining up with TRBD2. J was trimmed by 8 bases and V by 4 bases; bases with no gene match: 9. Germline V gene sequence: CDR1 LNHDA, CDR2 SQIVND (reference sequence). The CDR3 is 17 residues long. CDR3 sequence (DNA): TGTGCCAGTAGTACCTCCGGGACTAGCGGGAGGAGGGATGAGCAGTTCTTC. Translation: CASSTSGTSGRRDEQFF. Combining the CDR3 with reference TRBV19 and TRBJ2-1 gives the whole variable domain DGGITQSPKYLFRKEGQNVTLSCEQNLNHDAMYWYRQDPGQGLRLIYYSQIVNDFQKGDIAEGYSVSREKKESFPLTVTSAQKNPTAFYLCASSTSGTSGRRDEQFFGPGTRLTVL.